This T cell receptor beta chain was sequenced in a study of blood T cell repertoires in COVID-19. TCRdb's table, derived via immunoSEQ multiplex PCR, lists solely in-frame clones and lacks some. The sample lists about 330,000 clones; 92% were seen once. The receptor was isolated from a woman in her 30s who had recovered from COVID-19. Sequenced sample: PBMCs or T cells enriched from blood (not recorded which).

CDR3 sequence reads: CASSHRDSSIAGVHEQFF. The CDR3 region has the DNA TGTGCCAGCAGCCACCGGGACAGCAGTATAGCGGGAGTCCATGAGCAGTTCTTC. J is TRBJ2-1 and V is TRBV2, with 9 bases matching TRBD2. Per germline, CDR1 SNHLY and CDR2 FYNNEI. The V gene end was trimmed by 6 bases and the J gene end by 8 bases; junction bases not matched to a gene: 20. The CDR3 has 18 residues.